Included here is one T cell receptor (beta chain) sequence, with context. Its antigen is unknown. This record belongs to a study of beta chain features in type 1 diabetes. The investigators reverse transcribed all of the isolated RNA, so they sequenced expressed TCRB transcripts. Sequencing used immunoSEQ multiplex PCR; TCRdb keeps in-frame clones, though not all of them. The sample carries roughly 250,000 clones, about a fifth recorded once. Study outcomes and limitations: TCRB CDR3s were moderately but significantly shorter in Type 1 diabetes patients in all four CD4+ subsets.

V shed 4 bases, J shed 7 bases, and the junction held 10 bases outside the gene matches. CDR1 is SGHNT, CDR2 YYREEE, per germline (reference sequence). This CDR3 region has 15 residues. Sequencing was carried out using naive CD4+ T cells from blood. The clonotype comes from a middle-aged woman with type 1 diabetes. The chain links TRBV5-4 to TRBJ2-1, with 8 positions matching TRBD1. CDR3 sequence: CASSRNRQGANEQFF. The CDR3 bases are TGTGCCAGCAGCAGAAACCGCCAGGGGGCTAATGAGCAGTTCTTC.